The sequence of this TCR beta chain was determined in a study of blood T cell repertoires in COVID-19. Overall study context: Nucleic acid was either cDNA or gDNA, and it came from T cells, B-cell-depleted T cells, or PBMCs.

TCRdb keeps only in-frame clones here, not all; method: immunoSEQ multiplex PCR. The table records approximately 280,000 clones, approximately 86% of them present only once. There are 14 residues in the CDR3. Trimming took 3 bases from V and 0 from J, leaving 12 bases between them. The V gene's germline CDR1 is GTSNPN and CDR2 SVGIG (reference sequence). Allocation to cohorts depended on clinical history reported by the participants. The receptor's source is a woman aged 18-30 years who had recovered from COVID-19. The rearrangement uses TRBV30 and TRBJ2-7; D is uncertain. Sequenced material: PBMCs or T cells enriched from blood (not recorded which). CDR3 nucleotides: TGTGCCTGGAGCGAAACCCCCAGCTCCTACGAGCAGTACTTC. As protein: CAWSETPSSYEQYF.